These 20 T cell receptor beta chains were sequenced from one sample in a study of graft-versus-host responses after intestinal transplantation. Their target antigens are unknown. The assay was immunoSEQ multiplex PCR, and TCRdb's table has in-frame clones only and misses some. Of around 120,000 clones in the sample, 85% to 95% were seen once. Specimen: unstimulated CD8+ T cells sorted from spleen or lymph node cells, collected before intestinal transplant. These receptors were collected from a human donor who received an intestinal transplant.

To note about this clone: Relative to the germline gene, one junction end is altered; a read error may explain this. The chain has TRBV5-6 and TRBJ2-5; D is unclear. Judging by the DNA end, TRBJ2-7 fits better; the J call may be wrong. Germline V gene lookup returns CDR1 SGHDT and CDR2 YYEEEE. The CDR3 contains 14 residues. CDR3 amino acids: CASSFSGVSYEQYF. In DNA form, the CDR3 reads TGTGCCAGTAGCTTCTCAGGTGTCTCCTACGAGCAGTACTTC.

V and J are TRBV27 and TRBJ2-7; 11 nucleotides line up with TRBD2. The CDR3 consists of 16 residues. Germline-derived CDR1 and CDR2 are MNHEY and SMNVEV (reference sequence). V lost 7 bases and J lost 2; bases outside the gene matches: 10. CDR3 region: CASKNSVAGGPYEQYF. Here the CDR3 DNA reads TGTGCCAGCAAGAATTCAGTAGCGGGAGGGCCCTACGAGCAGTACTTC.

This sequence joins TRBV7-9 and TRBJ2-3; D ambiguous. This CDR3 is 15 amino acids long. Germline CDR1 reads SEHNR; CDR2 reads FQNEAQ (reference sequence). V lost 6 bases and J 2 bases, leaving 15 bases between the germline ends. In nucleotides, the CDR3 is TGTGCCAGCAGGGGCCACATCAGTATCACAGATACGCAGTATTTT. It codes for CASRGHISITDTQYF.

The chain employs TRBV27 and TRBJ2-5; 13 bases line up with TRBD2. Germline V gene sequence: CDR1 MNHEY, CDR2 SMNVEV (reference sequence). The CDR3 has 17 amino acids. V shed 5 bases and J 3 bases; nucleotides not matched to a gene: 9. The CDR3 nucleotides read TGTGCCAGCAGTCCGGGGACTAGCGGGATTCTAAAAGAGACCCAGTACTTC. Encoded protein: CASSPGTSGILKETQYF.

J is TRBJ1-5 and V is TRBV28; no definite D call. The CDR3 runs 15 residues. Germline V gives CDR1 MDHEN, CDR2 SYDVKM. Trimming removed 6 bases from V and 8 bases from J, with 20 bases in between. Here the CDR3 reads CASSRPGLRMKPQHF. In DNA, the CDR3 is TGTGCCAGCAGCCGCCCCGGGTTACGGATGAAGCCCCAGCATTTT.

The chain is built from TRBV5-5 and TRBJ2-3, with 8 bases that match TRBD2. V gave up 1 base and J gave up 5 bases; unmatched junction bases: 3. CDR3 length equals 14 residues. Germline CDR1 is SGHKS and CDR2 is YYEKEE (reference sequence). The CDR3 nucleotides read TGTGCCAGCAGCTTGTGGCTAGCGGGAGATACGCAGTATTTT. This encodes CASSLWLAGDTQYF.

The CDR3 DNA reads TGTGCCAGCAGCGCGGTGGGACAGGGGGCCCACGAGCAGTACTTC. Amino acids: CASSAVGQGAHEQYF. This chain uses TRBV5-6 with TRBJ2-7, with 12 bases that match TRBD1. This CDR3 comprises 15 residues. Trimming cost V 4 bases and J 5 bases; bases outside gene matches: 7. The germline CDR1 and CDR2 sequences are SGHDT and YYEEEE.

The chain has TRBV19 and TRBJ2-1, with 7 bases identical to TRBD2. The CDR3 runs 16 residues. Germline values: CDR1 LNHDA, CDR2 SQIVND (reference sequence). The V segment lost 6 bases and the J segment 4 bases; nucleotides outside the gene matches: 12. Here the CDR3 DNA reads TGTGCCAGTAGCCCTCCCCCAGCGGGACCTTACAATGAGCAGTTCTTC. It is translated as CASSPPPAGPYNEQFF.

This clone has just one count. The gene calls are TRBV19 and TRBJ2-3, with 7 bases identical to TRBD1. The germline V gene has CDR1 LNHDA and CDR2 SQIVND (reference sequence). After removal of 3 bases from V and 2 bases from J, the junction contained 5 bases not matched to a gene. This CDR3 has 15 amino acids. The CDR3 sequence: CASSIRQGPTDTQYF. CDR3 coding DNA: TGTGCCAGTAGTATCCGACAGGGACCCACAGATACGCAGTATTTT.

The chain links TRBV27 to TRBJ2-7, with a possible D match to TRBD1 (6 bases). CDR3 length equals 13 residues. Germline CDR1 MNHEY, CDR2 SMNVEV (reference sequence). Trimming removed 3 bases from V and 5 bases from J, with 11 bases in between. The chain's CDR3 is CASSFTGSDEQYF. In DNA, the CDR3 is TGTGCCAGCAGTTTCACAGGGTCCGACGAGCAGTACTTC.

V usage is TRBV6-5 and J usage is TRBJ2-5; 9 positions match TRBD2. Trimming removed 1 base from V and 5 bases from J; junction bases left unmatched: 5. Germline CDR1 MNHEY, CDR2 SVGAGI. The length of the CDR3 is 15 residues. The CDR3 here is CASSYWAGGRETQYF. In DNA, the CDR3 is TGTGCCAGCAGTTACTGGGCGGGAGGGAGGGAGACCCAGTACTTC.

The chain links TRBV5-4 to TRBJ2-7, with TRBD1 matching 7 bases. Germline CDR1 is SGHNT and CDR2 is YYREEE (reference sequence). The CDR3 is 12 residues long. V was clipped by 5 bases and J by 6 bases; unmatched bases: 5. CDR3 in DNA: TGTGCCAGCAGTCCCGAGGGGGCCGAGCAGTACTTC. This sequence encodes CASSPEGAEQYF. Variable domain in full (rest from reference TRBV5-4 and TRBJ2-7): ETGVTQSPTHLIKTRGQQVTLRCSSQSGHNTVSWYQQALGQGPQFIFQYYREEENGRGNFPPRFSGLQFPNYSSELNVNALELDDSALYLCASSPEGAEQYFGPGTRLTVT.

This clone was found once. The sample carries other DNA sequences with the same CDR3. The J gene is TRBJ1-4, the V gene TRBV6-5; possible D gene TRBD1, 5 bases. The V gene's germline CDR1 is MNHEY and CDR2 SVGAGI. The CDR3 has 14 residues. Trimming stripped 2 bases from V and 8 bases from J, with 12 bases between. The CDR3 sequence: CASSYGLGEEKLFF. CDR3 sequence (DNA): TGTGCCAGCAGTTACGGCTTAGGGGAAGAAAAACTGTTTTTT.

This sequence joins TRBV6-5 and TRBJ2-2; no reliable D call. V lost 3 bases and J 2 bases, leaving 1 base between the germline ends. Germline-derived CDR1 and CDR2 are MNHEY and SVGAGI. This CDR3 is 12 amino acids long. CDR3 DNA: TGTGCCAGCAGTTATAACACCGGGGAGCTGTTTTTT. As protein: CASSYNTGELFF.

The rearrangement uses TRBV27 and TRBJ2-1; no clear D. There are 11 residues in the CDR3. V was pared by 3 bases and J by 10 bases, with 7 bases between. Germline-derived CDR1 and CDR2 are MNHEY and SMNVEV (reference sequence). CDR3 amino acids: CASSFLKEQFF. The DNA for the CDR3 is TGTGCCAGCAGTTTCCTAAAAGAGCAGTTCTTC.

The gene calls are TRBV5-1 and TRBJ2-7, with 7 bases identical to TRBD1. This CDR3 is built from 16 residues. With 0 bases clipped from V and 2 bases from J, the junction kept 8 bases outside the gene matches. The germline gives CDR1 SGHRS, CDR2 YFSETQ. The CDR3 protein is CASSLGDRVIPYEQYF. Written as DNA, the CDR3 is TGCGCCAGCAGCTTGGGAGACAGGGTGATACCCTACGAGCAGTACTTC.

The V call is TRBV28, the J call TRBJ2-3; possible D gene TRBD2, 5 bases. Deletions cut 6 bases from V and 1 base from J, with 14 bases between. The germline V gene encodes CDR1 MDHEN and CDR2 SYDVKM. CDR3 length: 15 amino acids. CDR3 sequence: CASSLIAKGTDTQYF. The CDR3 nucleotides are TGTGCCAGCAGCCTTATAGCGAAAGGCACAGATACGCAGTATTTT.

This chain links TRBV28 with TRBJ2-1; 11 bases align to TRBD1. Germline loops: CDR1 MDHEN, CDR2 SYDVKM. Trimming removed 1 base from V and 6 bases from J; junction bases left unmatched: 5. This CDR3 comprises 16 residues. The DNA for the CDR3 is TGTGCCAGCAGTTTATATCCGGGACAGGGGGGCAATGAGCAGTTCTTC. Translated, it gives CASSLYPGQGGNEQFF.

CDR3 loop: CASSLKTSGTYNEQFF. CDR3 DNA sequence: TGTGCCAGCAGCCTAAAGACTAGCGGGACCTACAATGAGCAGTTCTTC. The rearrangement uses TRBV9 and TRBJ2-1; 11 nucleotides align to TRBD2. This CDR3 has 16 residues. CDR1 is SGDLS and CDR2 is YYNGEE in the germline V gene. Trimming at V came to 4 bases and at J to 2 bases, leaving 5 bases not matched to a gene.

As DNA, the CDR3 is TGTGCCACCAGCAGGGATCCAGGGGCAAGTGAGACCCAGTACTTC. Translated: CATSRDPGASETQYF. The rearrangement joins TRBV15 to TRBJ2-5; tentative D call: TRBD1 (6 bases). Deletions cut 3 bases from V and 5 bases from J, with 16 bases between. Germline V CDR1 and CDR2: LNHNV, YYDKDF (reference sequence). The CDR3 has 15 residues.